The next 9 T cell receptor beta chains were all read from a single sample in a study of cytomegalovirus exposure and HLA in healthy donors. PCR used 60 Vbeta primers and 13 Jbeta primers. Libraries were prepared by immunoSEQ multiplex PCR; TCRdb keeps only in-frame clonotypes and omits some of them. The table shows around 170,000 clones, with roughly 80% occurring only once. The specimen was PBMCs. Receptor source: a woman aged 45-60 years in good health and CMV-seropositive.

The table lists this clone with a count of one. The chain is built from TRBV29-1 and TRBJ2-3, with D unresolved. CDR3 length: 13 residues. V was shortened by 3 bases and J by 0 bases, with 7 bases between the two germline ends. Germline CDR1 reads SQVTM; CDR2 reads ANQGSEA. For the CDR3, the DNA is TGCAGCGTTGACCCGACTAGCACAGATACGCAGTATTTT. Its translation: CSVDPTSTDTQYF.

This clone has just one count. This chain links TRBV7-6 with TRBJ1-1, with D tentatively TRBD1 (5 bases). CDR1 is SGHVS, CDR2 FNYEAQ, per germline. V lost 2 bases, J lost 3 bases, and 10 bases lay in between. CDR3 length: 14 residues. The CDR3 reads CASSLRGEDTEAFF. CDR3 DNA: TGTGCCAGCAGCTTACGGGGGGAGGACACTGAAGCTTTCTTT.

This chain uses TRBV5-4 with TRBJ2-7, with 9 bases aligning to TRBD2. CDR3 length: 15 amino acids. After removal of 2 bases from V and 3 bases from J, the junction contained 6 bases not matched to a gene. Germline V gene sequence: CDR1 SGHNT, CDR2 YYREEE (reference sequence). The CDR3 reads CASSLGGGVGYEQYF. CDR3 sequence (DNA): TGTGCCAGCAGCTTAGGCGGGGGGGTGGGCTACGAGCAGTACTTC.

The CDR3 sequence is CASRVRSSYEQYF. Written as DNA, the CDR3 is TGTGCCAGCAGGGTGAGGAGTTCCTACGAGCAGTACTTC. J is TRBJ2-7 and V is TRBV5-6, with D uncertain. Germline CDR1 is SGHDT and CDR2 is YYEEEE. This CDR3 is 13 amino acids long. V shed 5 bases and J shed 1 base, with 10 bases lying between them.

The chain is built from TRBV5-1 and TRBJ2-6, with D unresolved. Germline values: CDR1 SGHRS, CDR2 YFSETQ. V was clipped by 4 bases and J by 0 bases, with 5 bases between them. The CDR3 loop spans 14 amino acids. The CDR3 region is CASSRDSGANVLTF. The DNA for the CDR3 is TGCGCCAGCAGCCGAGACTCTGGGGCCAACGTCCTGACTTTC. The entire variable domain, with the rest obtained from reference TRBV5-1 and TRBJ2-6, is as follows: KAGVTQTPRYLIKTRGQQVTLSCSPISGHRSVSWYQQTPGQGLQFLFEYFSETQRNKGNFPGRFSGRQFSNSRSEMNVSTLELGDSALYLCASSRDSGANVLTFGAGSRLTVL.

J is TRBJ1-2 and V is TRBV19; D is possibly TRBD1 (5 bases). Trimming took 3 bases from V and 0 from J, leaving 8 bases between them. Germline V gene data show CDR1 as LNHDA and CDR2 as SQIVND (reference sequence). The CDR3 contains 14 residues. The CDR3 region has the DNA TGTGCCAGTAGTATGGGCAGGGCTAACTATGGCTACACCTTC. It is translated as CASSMGRANYGYTF.

V and J are TRBV7-9 and TRBJ1-1; D gene unclear. Per germline, CDR1 SEHNR and CDR2 FQNEAQ (reference sequence). Trimming took off 1 base at V and 3 bases at J, with 9 bases between the two ends. CDR3 size: 14 residues. Here the CDR3 reads CASSLVLSYTEAFF. In DNA form, the CDR3 reads TGTGCCAGCAGCTTAGTTCTATCTTACACTGAAGCTTTCTTT.

This clone was seen once. V usage is TRBV27 and J usage is TRBJ1-2; tentatively, D is TRBD1 (6 bases). The CDR3 sequence is 14 residues long. CDR1 MNHEY and CDR2 SMNVEV come from the germline V gene (reference sequence). The germline V and J ends were trimmed by 2 bases and 4 bases, with 11 bases remaining between them. The CDR3 loop reads CASSLTGTLYGYTF. Written as DNA, the CDR3 is TGTGCCAGCAGTTTAACCGGGACACTCTATGGCTACACCTTC.

The chain has TRBV7-2 and TRBJ2-7, with D possibly matching TRBD1 (7 bases). Germline assignment: CDR1 SGHTA and CDR2 FQGNSA. The V gene lost 3 bases and the J gene lost 7 bases, with 13 bases spanning the gap. This CDR3 has 13 residues. This chain's CDR3 is CASSFDRAGEQYF. The CDR3 DNA reads as TGTGCCAGCAGCTTCGACAGGGCGGGAGAGCAGTACTTC. Supplemented by reference TRBV7-2 and TRBJ2-7, the full variable domain reads GAGVSQSPSNKVTEKGKDVELRCDPISGHTALYWYRQSLGQGLEFLIYFQGNSAPDKSGLPSDRFSAERTGGSVSTLTIQRTQQEDSAVYLCASSFDRAGEQYFGPGTRLTVT.